A single T cell receptor beta chain is shown here with its context. Antigen specificity is unknown. The sample originates from a study of shared clonotypes between healthy human individuals. Whole-study context: In total, the donors were two women and a few men aged 18 to 49. Study-wide results and limits: Only blood was sampled, and tissue TCR repertoires likely differ from blood ones.

All donors were Caucasian adults living in Nashville, Tennessee. The study separated CD4+ cells into CD45RA+ naive and CD45RA-negative memory subsets. The protocol was immunoSEQ multiplex PCR, while the TCRdb copy is restricted to in-frame clones and leaves out a portion. The sample lists under 1,100,000 clones; roughly 75% were seen once. The ends were cut back, 1 base at V and 2 bases at J, with 11 bases in the middle. The CDR3 is 15 amino acids. Looked up from germline, CDR1 is SGHAT and CDR2 is FQNNGV. This TCR came from a man between 18 and 29 years old in good health. The chain is built from TRBV11-2 and TRBJ2-5, with unresolved D. Sequences were obtained from memory CD4+ T cells sorted from blood. Regarding subset: CD45RA-negative fraction. Written as DNA, the CDR3 is TGTGCCAGCAGCTTAGCCCTCCAGCTTCAAGAGACCCAGTACTTC. It is translated as CASSLALQLQETQYF.